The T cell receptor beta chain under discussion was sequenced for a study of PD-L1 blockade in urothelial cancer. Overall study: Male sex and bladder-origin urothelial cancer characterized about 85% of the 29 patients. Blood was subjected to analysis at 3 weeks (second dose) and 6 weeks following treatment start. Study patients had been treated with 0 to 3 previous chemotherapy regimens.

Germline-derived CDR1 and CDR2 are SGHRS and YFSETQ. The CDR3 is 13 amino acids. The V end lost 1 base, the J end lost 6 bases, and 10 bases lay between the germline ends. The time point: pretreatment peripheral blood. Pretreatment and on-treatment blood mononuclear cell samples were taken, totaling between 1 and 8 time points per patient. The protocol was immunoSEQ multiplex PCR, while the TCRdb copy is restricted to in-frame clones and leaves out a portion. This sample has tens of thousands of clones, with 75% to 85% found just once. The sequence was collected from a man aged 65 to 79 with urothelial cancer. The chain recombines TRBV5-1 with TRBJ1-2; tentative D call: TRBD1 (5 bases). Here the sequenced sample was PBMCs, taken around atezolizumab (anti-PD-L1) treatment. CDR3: CASSLSGADGYTF. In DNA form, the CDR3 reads TGCGCCAGCAGCTTGAGTGGGGCGGATGGCTACACCTTC.